A single sample is the source of the 5 T cell receptor beta chains below, sequenced in a study of blood T cell repertoires in COVID-19. Assay used: immunoSEQ multiplex PCR; TCRdb lists only in-frame clones, some missing. The table has around 67,000 clones, about 87% seen once. Sequencing was performed on peripheral blood. The receptors were gathered from a man in his fifties with active COVID-19.

V and J are TRBV28 and TRBJ2-7, with 7 bases matching TRBD2. The V and J ends lost 7 bases and 6 bases, in that order; junction bases with no gene match: 6. Germline loops: CDR1 MDHEN, CDR2 SYDVKM. There are 12 residues in the CDR3. CDR3 bases: TGTGCCAGCACCCCGGGAGGTCTCGAGCAGTACTTC. Protein sequence: CASTPGGLEQYF.

The chain links TRBV6-2 or TRBV6-3 to TRBJ2-2; 7 nucleotides agree with TRBD1. The V gene's germline CDR1 is MNHEY and CDR2 SVGEGT. V gave up 2 bases and J gave up 7 bases; unmatched junction bases: 7. The CDR3 spans 15 residues. CDR3 nucleotides: TGTGCCAGCAGTTACGGAGACAGGGTTGGCGGGGAGCTGTTTTTT. Encoded protein: CASSYGDRVGGELFF.

The V gene is TRBV5-1, the J gene TRBJ2-2; TRBD1 agrees at 9 bases. The CDR3 loop spans 16 amino acids. The trim removed 4 bases at V and 4 bases at J, leaving 8 bases unmatched. Per the germline V gene, CDR1 is SGHRS and CDR2 is YFSETQ. CDR3 amino acids: CASSPLGTGSTGELFF. The CDR3 DNA sequence: TGCGCCAGCAGCCCCCTCGGGACAGGGAGCACCGGGGAGCTGTTTTTT.

This chain links TRBV5-1 with TRBJ1-5; D gene ambiguous. V dropped 1 base and J dropped 2 bases, with 10 bases sitting between them. CDR1 and CDR2 (germline): SGHRS, YFSETQ. The CDR3 covers 15 residues. CDR3 nucleotide sequence: TGCGCCAGCAGCTTGAGCGGGCTCGGCAATCAGCCCCAGCATTTT. It translates to CASSLSGLGNQPQHF.

The chain has TRBV18 and TRBJ2-5; D is uncertain. There are 15 residues in the CDR3. Trimming took off 6 bases at V and 1 base at J, with 15 bases between the two ends. Per germline, CDR1 KGHSH and CDR2 LQKENI. The CDR3 DNA is TGTGCCAGCTCGACACCACTGGCAGCCCAAGAGACCCAGTACTTC. Protein sequence: CASSTPLAAQETQYF.